This T cell receptor beta chain was sequenced during a study of beta chain features in type 1 diabetes. The study reverse transcribed the entire isolated RNA, so it sequenced expressed TCRB transcripts. Measured with immunoSEQ multiplex PCR; TCRdb has only the in-frame clones, and not every one. The table includes some 500,000 clones, about 10% detected once. Germline loops: CDR1 SNHLY, CDR2 FYNNEI. V was shortened by 6 bases and J by 1 base, with 8 bases between the two germline ends. This CDR3 is built from 13 residues. This rearrangement joins TRBV2 to TRBJ2-3, with D possibly being TRBD1 (6 bases). The sequenced sample consisted of naive CD4+ T cells from blood. The source of this sequence is a woman between 18 and 30 years old in good health. In nucleotides, the CDR3 is TGTGCCAGCAGAGGGGGTGGCACAGATACGCAGTATTTT. Translation gives CASRGGGTDTQYF.